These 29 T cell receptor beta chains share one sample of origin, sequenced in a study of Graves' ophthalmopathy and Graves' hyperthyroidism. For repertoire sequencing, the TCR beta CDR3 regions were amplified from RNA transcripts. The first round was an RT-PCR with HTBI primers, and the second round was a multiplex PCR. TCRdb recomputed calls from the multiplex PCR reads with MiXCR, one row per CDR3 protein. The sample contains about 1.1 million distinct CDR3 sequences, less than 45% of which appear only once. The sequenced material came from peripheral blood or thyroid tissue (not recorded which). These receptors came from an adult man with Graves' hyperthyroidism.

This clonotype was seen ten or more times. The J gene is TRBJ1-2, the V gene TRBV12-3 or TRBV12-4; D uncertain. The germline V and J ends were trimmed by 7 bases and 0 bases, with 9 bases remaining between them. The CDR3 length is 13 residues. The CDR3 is CASNGEANYGYTF. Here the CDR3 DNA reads TGTGCCAGCAACGGGGAAGCTAACTATGGCTACACCTTC.

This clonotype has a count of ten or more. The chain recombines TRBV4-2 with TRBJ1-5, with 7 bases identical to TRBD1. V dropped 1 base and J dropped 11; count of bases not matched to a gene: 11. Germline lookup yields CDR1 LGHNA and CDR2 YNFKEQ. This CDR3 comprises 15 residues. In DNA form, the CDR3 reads TGTGCCAGCAGCCAAGCGGACAGGAGCTTTGGGGCCCAGCATTTT. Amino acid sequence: CASSQADRSFGAQHF.

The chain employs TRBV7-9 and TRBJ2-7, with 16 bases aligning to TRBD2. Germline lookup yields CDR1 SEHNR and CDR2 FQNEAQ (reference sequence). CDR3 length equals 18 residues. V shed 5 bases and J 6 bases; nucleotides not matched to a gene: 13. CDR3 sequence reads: CASSTPGLAGGPFSEQYF. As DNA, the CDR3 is TGTGCCAGCAGCACCCCGGGACTAGCGGGAGGGCCGTTCTCCGAGCAGTACTTC.

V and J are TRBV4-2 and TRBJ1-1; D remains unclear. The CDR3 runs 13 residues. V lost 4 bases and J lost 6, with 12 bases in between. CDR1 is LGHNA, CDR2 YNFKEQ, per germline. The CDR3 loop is CASSPTYPAEAFF. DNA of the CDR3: TGTGCCAGCAGCCCAACGTACCCCGCTGAAGCTTTCTTT.

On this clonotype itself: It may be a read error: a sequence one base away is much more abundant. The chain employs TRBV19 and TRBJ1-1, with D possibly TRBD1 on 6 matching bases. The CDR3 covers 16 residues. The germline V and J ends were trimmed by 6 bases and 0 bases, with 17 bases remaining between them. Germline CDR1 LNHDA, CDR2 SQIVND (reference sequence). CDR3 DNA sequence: TGTGCCAGTAGAATACAGGGTGCTGGATTGAACACTGAAGCTTTCTTT. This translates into CASRIQGAGLNTEAFF.

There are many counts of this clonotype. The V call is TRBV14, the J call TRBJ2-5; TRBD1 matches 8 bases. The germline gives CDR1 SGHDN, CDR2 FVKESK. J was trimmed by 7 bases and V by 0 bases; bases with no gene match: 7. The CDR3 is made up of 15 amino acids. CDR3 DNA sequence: TGTGCCAGCAGCCAAGACGGGACAGGAGGTGGGACCCAGTACTTC. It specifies CASSQDGTGGGTQYF. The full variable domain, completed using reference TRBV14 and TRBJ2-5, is EAGVTQFPSHSVIEKGQTVTLRCDPISGHDNLYWYRRVMGKEIKFLLHFVKESKQDESGMPNNRFLAERTGGTYSTLKVQPAELEDSGVYFCASSQDGTGGGTQYFGPGTRLLVL.

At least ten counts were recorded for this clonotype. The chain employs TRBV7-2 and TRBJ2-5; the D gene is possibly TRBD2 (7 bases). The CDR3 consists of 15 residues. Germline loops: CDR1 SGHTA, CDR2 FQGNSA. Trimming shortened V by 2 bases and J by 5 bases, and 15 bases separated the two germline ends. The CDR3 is CASSLSGTSRETQYF. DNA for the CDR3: TGTGCCAGCAGCTTAAGCGGGACATCTCGGGAGACCCAGTACTTC.

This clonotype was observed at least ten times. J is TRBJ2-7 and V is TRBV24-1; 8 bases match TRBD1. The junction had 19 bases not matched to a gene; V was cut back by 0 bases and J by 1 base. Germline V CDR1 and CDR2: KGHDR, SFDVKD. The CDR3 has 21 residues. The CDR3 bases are TGTGCCACCAGTGATTTGGGGTTCACCGGACAGGGCTCTCCGCAATCCTACGAGCAGTACTTC. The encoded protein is CATSDLGFTGQGSPQSYEQYF.

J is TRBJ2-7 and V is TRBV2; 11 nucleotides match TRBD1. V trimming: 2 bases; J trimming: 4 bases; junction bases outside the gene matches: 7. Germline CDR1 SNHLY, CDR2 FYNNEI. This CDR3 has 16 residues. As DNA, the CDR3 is TGTGCCAGCAGTGAACTAGGACAGGGGGCGGTTTACGAGCAGTACTTC. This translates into CASSELGQGAVYEQYF.

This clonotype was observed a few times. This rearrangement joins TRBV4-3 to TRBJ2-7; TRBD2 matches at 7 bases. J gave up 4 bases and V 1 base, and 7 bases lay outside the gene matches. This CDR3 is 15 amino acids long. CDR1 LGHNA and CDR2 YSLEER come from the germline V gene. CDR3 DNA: TGCGCCAGCAGCCAAGGGACTAGTGTTAGGTACGAGCAGTACTTC. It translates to CASSQGTSVRYEQYF.

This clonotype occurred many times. The CDR3 sequence: CASSPEGQGFYEQYF. The CDR3 DNA reads as TGTGCCAGCAGCCCTGAGGGACAGGGGTTCTACGAGCAGTACTTC. The gene calls are TRBV7-9 and TRBJ2-7; 10 bases line up with TRBD1. With 5 bases clipped from V and 3 bases from J, the junction kept 7 bases outside the gene matches. CDR1 is SEHNR, CDR2 FQNEAQ, per germline (reference sequence). The CDR3 totals 15 residues.

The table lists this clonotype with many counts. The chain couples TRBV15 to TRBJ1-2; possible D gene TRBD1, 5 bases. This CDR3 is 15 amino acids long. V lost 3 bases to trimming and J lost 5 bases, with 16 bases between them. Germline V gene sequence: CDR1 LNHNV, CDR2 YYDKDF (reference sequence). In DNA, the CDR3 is TGTGCCACCAGCAGCGGGCAGGGCAGGACGTATGGCTACACCTTC. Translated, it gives CATSSGQGRTYGYTF.

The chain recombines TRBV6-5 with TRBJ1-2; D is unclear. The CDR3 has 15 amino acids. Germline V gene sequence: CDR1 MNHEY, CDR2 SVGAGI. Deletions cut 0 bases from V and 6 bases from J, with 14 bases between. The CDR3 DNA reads TGTGCCAGCAGTTACTCAGTGCGGACTGCAGATGGCTACACCTTC. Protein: CASSYSVRTADGYTF.

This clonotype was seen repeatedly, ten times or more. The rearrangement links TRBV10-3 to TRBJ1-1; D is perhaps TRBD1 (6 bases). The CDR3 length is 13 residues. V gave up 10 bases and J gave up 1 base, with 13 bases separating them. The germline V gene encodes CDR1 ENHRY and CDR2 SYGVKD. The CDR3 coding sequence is TGTGCCACGAGAAACAGGGAGAACACTGAAGCTTTCTTT. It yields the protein CATRNRENTEAFF.

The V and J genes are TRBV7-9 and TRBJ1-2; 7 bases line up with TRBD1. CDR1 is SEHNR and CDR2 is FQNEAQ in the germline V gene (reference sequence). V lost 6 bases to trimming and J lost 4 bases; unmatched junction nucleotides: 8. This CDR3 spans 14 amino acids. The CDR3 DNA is TGTGCCAGCAGTTTCGGGACAGCCGTCTATGGCTACACCTTC. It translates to CASSFGTAVYGYTF.

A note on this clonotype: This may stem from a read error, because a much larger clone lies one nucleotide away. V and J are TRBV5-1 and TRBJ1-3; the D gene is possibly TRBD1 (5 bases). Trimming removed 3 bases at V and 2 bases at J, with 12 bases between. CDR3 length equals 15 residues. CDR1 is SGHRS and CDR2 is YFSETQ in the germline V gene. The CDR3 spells CASSSDSNPGNTIYF. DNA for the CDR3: TGCGCCAGCAGCTCAGACAGTAACCCTGGAAACACCATATATTTT.

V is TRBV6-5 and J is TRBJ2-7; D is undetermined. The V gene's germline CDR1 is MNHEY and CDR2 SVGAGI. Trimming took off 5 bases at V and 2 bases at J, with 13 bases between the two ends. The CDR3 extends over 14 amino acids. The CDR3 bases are TGTGCCAGCAGTGAAAAACAGTTAGCCTACGAGCAGTACTTC. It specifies CASSEKQLAYEQYF.

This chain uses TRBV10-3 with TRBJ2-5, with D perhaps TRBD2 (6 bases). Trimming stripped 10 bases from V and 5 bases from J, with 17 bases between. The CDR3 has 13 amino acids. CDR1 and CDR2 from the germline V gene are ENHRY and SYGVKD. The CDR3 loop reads CASRTGGVETQYF. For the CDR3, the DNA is TGTGCCAGCAGGACCGGGGGTGTCGAGACCCAGTACTTC.

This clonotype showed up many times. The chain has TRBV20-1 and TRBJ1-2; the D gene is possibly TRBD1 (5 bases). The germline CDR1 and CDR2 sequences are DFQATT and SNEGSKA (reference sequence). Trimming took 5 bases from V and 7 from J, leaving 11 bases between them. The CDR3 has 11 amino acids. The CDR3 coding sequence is TGCAGTGCTGCCGGGACTTCTGGCTACACCTTC. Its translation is CSAAGTSGYTF.

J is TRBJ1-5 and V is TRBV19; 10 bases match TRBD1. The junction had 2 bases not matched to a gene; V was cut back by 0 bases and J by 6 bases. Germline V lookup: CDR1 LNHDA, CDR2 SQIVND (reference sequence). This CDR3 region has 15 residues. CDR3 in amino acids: CASSIEGQGVQPQHF. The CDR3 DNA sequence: TGTGCCAGTAGTATAGAAGGACAGGGGGTTCAGCCCCAGCATTTT.

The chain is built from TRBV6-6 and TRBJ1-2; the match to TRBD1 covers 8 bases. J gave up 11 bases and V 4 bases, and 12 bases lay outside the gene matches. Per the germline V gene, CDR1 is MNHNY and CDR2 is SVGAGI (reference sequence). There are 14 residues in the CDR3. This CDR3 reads CASSSPALGQEYTF. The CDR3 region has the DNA TGTGCCAGCAGTTCTCCGGCACTGGGACAGGAGTACACCTTC.

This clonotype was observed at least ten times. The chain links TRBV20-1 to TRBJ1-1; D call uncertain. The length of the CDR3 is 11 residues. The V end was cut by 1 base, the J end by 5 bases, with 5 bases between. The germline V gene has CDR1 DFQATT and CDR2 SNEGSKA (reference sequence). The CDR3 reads CSARVVTEAFF. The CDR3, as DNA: TGCAGTGCTAGAGTGGTAACTGAAGCTTTCTTT.

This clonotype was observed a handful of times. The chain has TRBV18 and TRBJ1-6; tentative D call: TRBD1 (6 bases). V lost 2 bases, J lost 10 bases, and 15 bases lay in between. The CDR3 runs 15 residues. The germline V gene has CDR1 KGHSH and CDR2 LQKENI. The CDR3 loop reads CASSPTGTNGSPLHF. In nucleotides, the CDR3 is TGTGCCAGCTCACCAACCGGGACAAATGGATCACCCCTCCACTTT.

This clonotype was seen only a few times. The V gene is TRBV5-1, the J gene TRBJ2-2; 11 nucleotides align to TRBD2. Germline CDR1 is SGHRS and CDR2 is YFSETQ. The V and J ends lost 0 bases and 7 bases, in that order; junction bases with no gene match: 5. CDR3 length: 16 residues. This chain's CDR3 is CASSLEGLADGGELFF. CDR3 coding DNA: TGCGCCAGCAGCTTGGAGGGACTAGCGGATGGCGGGGAGCTGTTTTTT.

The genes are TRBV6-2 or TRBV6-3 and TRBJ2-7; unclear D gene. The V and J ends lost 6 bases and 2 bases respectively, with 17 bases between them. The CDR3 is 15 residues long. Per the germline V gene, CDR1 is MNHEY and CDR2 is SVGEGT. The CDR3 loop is CASSVAPQATYEQYF. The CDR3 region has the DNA TGTGCCAGCAGCGTTGCCCCTCAGGCGACCTACGAGCAGTACTTC.

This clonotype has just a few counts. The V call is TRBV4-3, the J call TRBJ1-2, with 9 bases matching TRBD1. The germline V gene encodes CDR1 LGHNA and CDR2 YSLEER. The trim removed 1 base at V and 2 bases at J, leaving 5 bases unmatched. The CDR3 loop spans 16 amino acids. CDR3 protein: CASSQAGTGKNYGYTF. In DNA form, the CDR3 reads TGCGCCAGCAGCCAAGCCGGGACAGGGAAGAACTATGGCTACACCTTC.

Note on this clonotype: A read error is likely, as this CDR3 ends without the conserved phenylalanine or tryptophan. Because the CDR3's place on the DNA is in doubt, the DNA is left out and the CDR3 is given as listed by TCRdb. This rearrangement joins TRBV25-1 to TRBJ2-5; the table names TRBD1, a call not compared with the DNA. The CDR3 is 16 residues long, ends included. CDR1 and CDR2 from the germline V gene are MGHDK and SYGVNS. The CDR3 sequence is CASSEHLGTSGYTFGS.

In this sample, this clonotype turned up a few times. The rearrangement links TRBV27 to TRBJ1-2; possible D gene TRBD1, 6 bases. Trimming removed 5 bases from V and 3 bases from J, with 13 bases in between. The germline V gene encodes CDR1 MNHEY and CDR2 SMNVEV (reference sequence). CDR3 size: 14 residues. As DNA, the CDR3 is TGTGCCAGCAGTCCATCGGACAGATACTATGGCTACACCTTC. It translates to CASSPSDRYYGYTF.

The CDR3 region is CASSSGPPGEQYF. DNA of the CDR3: TGTGCCAGCAGCTCTGGACCACCCGGGGAGCAGTACTTC. J is TRBJ2-7 and V is TRBV6-5, with no clear D. The ends were cut back, 6 bases at V and 7 bases at J, with 16 bases in the middle. Looked up from germline, CDR1 is MNHEY and CDR2 is SVGAGI. CDR3 length: 13 residues.